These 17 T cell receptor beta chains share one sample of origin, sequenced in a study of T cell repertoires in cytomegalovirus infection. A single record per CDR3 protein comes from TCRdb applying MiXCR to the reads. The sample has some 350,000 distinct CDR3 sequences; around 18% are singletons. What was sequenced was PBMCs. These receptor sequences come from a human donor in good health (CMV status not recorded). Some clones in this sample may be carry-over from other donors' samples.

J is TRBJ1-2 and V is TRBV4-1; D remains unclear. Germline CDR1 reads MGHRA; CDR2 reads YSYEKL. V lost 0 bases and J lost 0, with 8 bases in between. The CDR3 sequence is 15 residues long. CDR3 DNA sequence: TGCGCCAGCAGCCAAGAGCCAGCTTCTAACTATGGCTACACCTTC. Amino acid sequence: CASSQEPASNYGYTF.

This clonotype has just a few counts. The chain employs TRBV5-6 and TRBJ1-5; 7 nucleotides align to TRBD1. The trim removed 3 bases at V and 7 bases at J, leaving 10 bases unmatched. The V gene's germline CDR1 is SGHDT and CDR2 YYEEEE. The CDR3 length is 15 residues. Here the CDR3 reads CASSSQGGRLQPQHF. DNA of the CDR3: TGTGCCAGCAGCTCCCAGGGGGGGCGCCTGCAGCCCCAGCATTTT.

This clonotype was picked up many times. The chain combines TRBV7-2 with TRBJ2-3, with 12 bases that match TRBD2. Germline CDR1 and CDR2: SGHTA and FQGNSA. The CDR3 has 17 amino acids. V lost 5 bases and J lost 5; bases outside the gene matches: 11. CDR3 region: CASSLFFWTSGVDTQYF. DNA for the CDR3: TGTGCCAGCAGCCTATTCTTTTGGACTAGCGGGGTAGATACGCAGTATTTT.

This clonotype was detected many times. The CDR3 region is CASGAEAGLYEQYF. CDR3 DNA: TGTGCCAGCGGGGCGGAAGCGGGACTCTACGAGCAGTACTTC. The J gene is TRBJ2-7, the V gene TRBV12-3 or TRBV12-4; 7 bases fit TRBD2. This CDR3 is 14 amino acids long. Trimming took 8 bases from V and 3 from J; bases not matched to a gene: 10.

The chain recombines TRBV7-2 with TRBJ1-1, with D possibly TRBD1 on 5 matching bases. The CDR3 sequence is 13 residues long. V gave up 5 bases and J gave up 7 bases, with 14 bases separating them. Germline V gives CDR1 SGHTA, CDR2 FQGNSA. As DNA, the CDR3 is TGTGCCAGCAGCACTGCCCGGGGGGTTGAAGCTTTCTTT. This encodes CASSTARGVEAFF. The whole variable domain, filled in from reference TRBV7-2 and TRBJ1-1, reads GAGVSQSPSNKVTEKGKDVELRCDPISGHTALYWYRQSLGQGLEFLIYFQGNSAPDKSGLPSDRFSAERTGGSVSTLTIQRTQQEDSAVYLCASSTARGVEAFFGQGTRLTVV.

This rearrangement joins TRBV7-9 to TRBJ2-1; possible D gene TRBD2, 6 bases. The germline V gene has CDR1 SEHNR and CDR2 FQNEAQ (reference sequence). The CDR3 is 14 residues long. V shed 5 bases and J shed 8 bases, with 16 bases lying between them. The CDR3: CASSTGRSNDEQFF. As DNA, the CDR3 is TGTGCCAGCAGCACGGGGAGGAGTAACGATGAGCAGTTCTTC.

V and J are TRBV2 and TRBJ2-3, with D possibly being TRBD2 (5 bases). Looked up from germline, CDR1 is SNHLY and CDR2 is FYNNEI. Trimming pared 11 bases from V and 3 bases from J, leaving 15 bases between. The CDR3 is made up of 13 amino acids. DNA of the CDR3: TGTGCCGGAGAAGCGGTGGATACAGATACGCAGTATTTT. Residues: CAGEAVDTDTQYF.

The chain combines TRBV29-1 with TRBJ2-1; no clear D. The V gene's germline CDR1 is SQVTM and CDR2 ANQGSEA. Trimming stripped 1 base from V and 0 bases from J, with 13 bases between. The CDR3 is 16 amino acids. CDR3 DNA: TGCAGCGTTGAAGGTTCCCTCCCTAGCTCCTACAATGAGCAGTTCTTC. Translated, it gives CSVEGSLPSSYNEQFF.

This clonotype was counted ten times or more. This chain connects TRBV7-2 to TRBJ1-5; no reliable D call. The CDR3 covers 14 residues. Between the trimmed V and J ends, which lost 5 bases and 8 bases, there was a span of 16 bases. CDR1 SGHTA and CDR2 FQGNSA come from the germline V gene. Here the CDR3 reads CASSKNPSREPQHF. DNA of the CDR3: TGTGCCAGCAGCAAAAACCCATCGAGAGAGCCCCAGCATTTT.

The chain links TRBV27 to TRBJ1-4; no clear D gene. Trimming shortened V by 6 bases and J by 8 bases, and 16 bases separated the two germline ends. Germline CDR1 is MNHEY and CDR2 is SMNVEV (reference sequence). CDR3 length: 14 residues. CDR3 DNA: TGTGCCAGCAGCTCTCCCGGTGGCAGAGAAAAACTGTTTTTT. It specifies CASSSPGGREKLFF.

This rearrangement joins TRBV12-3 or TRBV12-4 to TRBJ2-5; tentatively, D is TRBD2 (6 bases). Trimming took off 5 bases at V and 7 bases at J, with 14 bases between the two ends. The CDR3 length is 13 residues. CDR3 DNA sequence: TGTGCCAGCAGTCCGGGGGAGATTTCGACCCAGTACTTC. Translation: CASSPGEISTQYF.

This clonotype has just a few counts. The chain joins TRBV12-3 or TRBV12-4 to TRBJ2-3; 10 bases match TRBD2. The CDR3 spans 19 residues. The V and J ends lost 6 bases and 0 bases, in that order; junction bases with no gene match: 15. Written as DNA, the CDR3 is TGTGCCAGCAGCCCCGCCCTGGGTACTAGCGGGGACAGCACAGATACGCAGTATTTT. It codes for CASSPALGTSGDSTDTQYF.

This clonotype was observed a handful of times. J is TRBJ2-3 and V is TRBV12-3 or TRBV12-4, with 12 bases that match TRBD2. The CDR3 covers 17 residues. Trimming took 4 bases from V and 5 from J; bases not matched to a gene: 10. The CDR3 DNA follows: TGTGCCAGCAGTTCCGGACTAGCGGGGATTTTACGAGATACGCAGTATTTT. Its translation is CASSSGLAGILRDTQYF.

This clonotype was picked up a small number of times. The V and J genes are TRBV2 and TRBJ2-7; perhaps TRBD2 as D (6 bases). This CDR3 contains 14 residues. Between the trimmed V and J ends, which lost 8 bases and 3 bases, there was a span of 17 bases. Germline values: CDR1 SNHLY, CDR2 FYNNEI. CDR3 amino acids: CASGSDGGGYEQYF. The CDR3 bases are TGTGCCAGCGGCTCGGACGGGGGAGGCTACGAGCAGTACTTC.

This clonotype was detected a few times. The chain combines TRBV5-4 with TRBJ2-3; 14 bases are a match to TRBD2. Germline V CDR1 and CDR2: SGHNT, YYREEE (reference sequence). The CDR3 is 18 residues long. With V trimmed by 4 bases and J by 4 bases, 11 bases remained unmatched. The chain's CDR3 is CASSRPTSGRAVSDTQYF. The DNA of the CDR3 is TGTGCCAGCAGCCGGCCGACTAGCGGGAGGGCTGTGTCAGATACGCAGTATTTT.

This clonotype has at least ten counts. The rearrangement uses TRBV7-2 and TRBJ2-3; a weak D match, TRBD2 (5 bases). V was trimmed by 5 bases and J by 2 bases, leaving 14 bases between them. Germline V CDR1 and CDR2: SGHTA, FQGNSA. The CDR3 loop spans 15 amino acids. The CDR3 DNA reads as TGTGCCAGCAGCGTGCGTGGAGGCTCCACAGATACGCAGTATTTT. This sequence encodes CASSVRGGSTDTQYF.

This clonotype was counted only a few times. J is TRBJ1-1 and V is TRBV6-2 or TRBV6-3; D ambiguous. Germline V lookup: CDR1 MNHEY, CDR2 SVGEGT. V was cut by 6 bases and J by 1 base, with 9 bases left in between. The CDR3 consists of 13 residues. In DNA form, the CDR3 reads TGTGCCAGCAGCGGATTTGGGAACACTGAAGCTTTCTTT. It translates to CASSGFGNTEAFF.